This T cell receptor beta chain originates from a study of blood T cell repertoires in COVID-19. Overall study: Sample material is recorded as cDNA or gDNA derived from T cells, B-cell-depleted T cells, or PBMCs.

This CDR3 is 15 amino acids long. V was pared by 4 bases and J by 4 bases, with 9 bases of the junction left unmatched. Germline CDR1 reads SGHNT; CDR2 reads YYREEE (reference sequence). In the source study's methods: Nucleated cell counts were estimated from reference gene primer amplification. Sequencing was performed with immunoSEQ multiplex PCR; in TCRdb, only in-frame clones are kept and a portion is missing. That table supplies the V and J calls and clone size; D and trimming were determined from the DNA. The table has 150,000 to 200,000 clones, around 90% seen once. The receptor's source is a human donor in a cohort sampled during active COVID-19. Sequencing was carried out using peripheral blood. The rearrangement uses TRBV5-4 and TRBJ2-7, with 9 bases fitting TRBD1. The CDR3 sequence is CASSRGQGGEYEQYF. In DNA form, the CDR3 reads TGTGCCAGCAGCCGGGGACAGGGTGGAGAGTACGAGCAGTACTTC.